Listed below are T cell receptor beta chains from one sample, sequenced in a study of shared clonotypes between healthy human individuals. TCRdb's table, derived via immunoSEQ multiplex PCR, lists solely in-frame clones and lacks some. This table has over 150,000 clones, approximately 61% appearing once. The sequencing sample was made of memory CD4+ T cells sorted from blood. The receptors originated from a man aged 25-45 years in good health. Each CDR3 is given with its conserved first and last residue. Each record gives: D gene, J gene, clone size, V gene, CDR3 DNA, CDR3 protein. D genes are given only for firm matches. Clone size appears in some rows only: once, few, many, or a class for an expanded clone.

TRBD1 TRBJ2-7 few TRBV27 TGTGCCAGCAGTTCCAGAGGACAGGGGGGCTACGAGCAGTACTTC CASSSRGQGGYEQYF
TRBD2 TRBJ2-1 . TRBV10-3 TGTGCCATCAGTGAATTCGGGGGCGGGAGGGCCTACAATGAGCAGTTCTTC CAISEFGGGRAYNEQFF
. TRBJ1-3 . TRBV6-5 TGTGCCAGCAGTTACTCGGCGGGAGCTTCTGGAAACACCATATATTTT CASSYSAGASGNTIYF
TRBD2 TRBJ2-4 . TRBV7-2 TGTGCCAGCAGCTCGGGACTAGCGGGAAACATTCAGTACTTC CASSSGLAGNIQYF
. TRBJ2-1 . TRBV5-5 TGTGCCAGCAGCACCCGGGATTCCTCTGGTGAGCAGTTCTTC CASSTRDSSGEQFF
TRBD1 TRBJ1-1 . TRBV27 TGTGCCAGCAGTTTCCAGGGGGGGACTGAAGCTTTCTTT CASSFQGGTEAFF
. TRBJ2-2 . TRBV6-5 TGTGCCAGCAGTGGACAAAACACCGGGGAGCTGTTTTTT CASSGQNTGELFF
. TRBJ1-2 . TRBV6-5 TGTGCCAGCATGGCAGGGGTCTATGGCTACACCTTC CASMAGVYGYTF
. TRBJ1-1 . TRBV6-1 TGTGCCAGCCGCTACAGAAGAGAGACTGAAGCTTTCTTT CASRYRRETEAFF
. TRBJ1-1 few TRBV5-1 TGCGCCAGCAGCTTGGGAGGGGATGGCCCGGGTTTCTTT CASSLGGDGPGFF
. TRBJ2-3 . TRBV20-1 TGCAGTGGCGAGGCGGGGCCTGGGTATTTT CSGEAGPGYF
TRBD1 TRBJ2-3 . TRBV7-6 TGTGCCAGCAGCTTAGGACAGGGGGATGTAGATACGCAGTATTTT CASSLGQGDVDTQYF
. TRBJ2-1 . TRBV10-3 TGTGCCATCAGTGCGGCTACATCCAATGAGCAGTTCTTC CAISAATSNEQFF
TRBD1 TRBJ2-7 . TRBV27 TGTGCCAGCAGTTCCTTACAGGGGGCGGGGCAGTACTTC CASSSLQGAGQYF
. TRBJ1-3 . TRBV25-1 TGTGCCAGCACCCCTGGAGACACCATATATTTT CASTPGDTIYF
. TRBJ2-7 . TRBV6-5 TGTGCCAGCAGTACAACCACGTGGGAGCAGTACTTC CASSTTTWEQYF
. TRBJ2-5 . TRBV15 TGTGCCACCAGCAGAGGGAACAACCAAGAGACCCAGTACTTC CATSRGNNQETQYF
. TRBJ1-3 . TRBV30 TGTGCCTCCTCCCATGACAGTTTTGGAAACACCATATATTTT CASSHDSFGNTIYF
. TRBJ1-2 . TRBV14 TGTGCCAGCAGCCAACAGGGGACCCTTAACTATGGCTACACCTTC CASSQQGTLNYGYTF
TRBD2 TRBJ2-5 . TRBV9 TGTGCCAGCACCGTAGCGGGAGGTGGAGAGACCCAGTACTTC CASTVAGGGETQYF
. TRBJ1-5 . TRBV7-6 TGTGCCAGCGGAGGGGGGAGCAATCAGCCCCAGCATTTT CASGGGSNQPQHF
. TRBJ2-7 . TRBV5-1 TGCGCCAGCGGGGCGGGGCCAACCTCCTACGAGCAGTACTTC CASGAGPTSYEQYF
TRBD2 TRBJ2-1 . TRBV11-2 TGTGCCAGCAGCCCCGGACTAGCGGACTACAATGAGCAGTTCTTC CASSPGLADYNEQFF
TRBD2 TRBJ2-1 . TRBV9 TGTGCCAGCAGCGTAGAGGGGCAGGGACTAGGTGAGCAGTTCTTC CASSVEGQGLGEQFF
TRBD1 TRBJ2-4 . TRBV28 TGTGCCAGCAGTCCTCCGGGACAGATCCTAGCCAAAAACATTCAGTACTTC CASSPPGQILAKNIQYF
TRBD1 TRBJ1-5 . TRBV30 TGTGCCTGGTCCGGGACAGGGGACGGTCAGCCCCAGCATTTT CAWSGTGDGQPQHF
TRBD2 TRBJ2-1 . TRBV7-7 TGTGCCAGCAGCTTAGGACTAGCGGGAGAGGTATCTCGGAATGAGCAGTTCTTC CASSLGLAGEVSRNEQFF
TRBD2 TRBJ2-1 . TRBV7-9 TGTGCCAGCAGCTTACGTAGCGGGAGGGAAGGGTACAATGAGCAGTTCTTC CASSLRSGREGYNEQFF
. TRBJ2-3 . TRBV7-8 TGTGCCAGCAGCTTAGATACTCGAGGAGATACGCAGTATTTT CASSLDTRGDTQYF
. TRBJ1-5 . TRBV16 TGTGCCAGCAGCCAATGGGACGCGATCAATCAGCCCCAGCATTTT CASSQWDAINQPQHF
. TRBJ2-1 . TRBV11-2 TGTGCCAGCAGCCCTGGGCTCCCCTCCTACAATGAGCAGTTCTTC CASSPGLPSYNEQFF
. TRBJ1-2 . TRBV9 TGTGCCAGCAGCCTCTCCGCTCGGGTTCACGGGGGCGCGGGTCAACATGGCTACACCTTC CASSLSARVHGGAGQHGYTF
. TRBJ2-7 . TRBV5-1 TGCGCCAGCAGACAGCAGGGTTACGAGCAGTACTTC CASRQQGYEQYF
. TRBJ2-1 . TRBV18 TGTGCCAGCTCACCACCGGGTAGCGCCCGGGTTGAGCAGTTCTTC CASSPPGSARVEQFF
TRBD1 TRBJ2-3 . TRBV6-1 TGTGCCAGCAGTGGTGACAGGGGAGGTGCAGATACGCAGTATTTT CASSGDRGGADTQYF
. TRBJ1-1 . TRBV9 TGTGCCAGCAGCTCAGAGCCGGCACGGGAAGCTTTCTTT CASSSEPAREAFF
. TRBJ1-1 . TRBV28 TGTGCCAGCAGTTTGAGGTACCGAGCTTTCTTT CASSLRYRAFF
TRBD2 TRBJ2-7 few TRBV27 TGTGCCAGCAGTCTAGGGACTAGCGGCTCCTACGAGCAGTACTTC CASSLGTSGSYEQYF
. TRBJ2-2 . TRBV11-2 TGTGCCAGCAGCCGACAGCGGACCGGGGAGCTGTTTTTT CASSRQRTGELFF
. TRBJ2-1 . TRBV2 TGTGCCAGCAGGGGTTACAATGAGCAGTTCTTC CASRGYNEQFF
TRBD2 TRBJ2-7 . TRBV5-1 TGCGCCAGCAGCTTGGGGGTGGACTTCGGACTAGCGGGGATGTCCTACGAGCAGTACTTC CASSLGVDFGLAGMSYEQYF
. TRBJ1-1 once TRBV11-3 TGTGCCAGCAGCTCCCGGACCAACACTGAAGCTTTCTTT CASSSRTNTEAFF
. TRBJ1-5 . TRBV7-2 TGTGCCAGCAGCTTAGTGTCTGGGCCAGGCAACAATCAGCCCCAGCATTTT CASSLVSGPGNNQPQHF
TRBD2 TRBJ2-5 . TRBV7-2 TGTGCCAGCAGCCTAAGACTAGCGGGAGCTAGGTTGGAGACCCAGTACTTC CASSLRLAGARLETQYF
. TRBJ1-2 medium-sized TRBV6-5 TGTGCCAGCAGCCCCCAAGGGGGGGATAACTATGGCTACACCTTC CASSPQGGDNYGYTF
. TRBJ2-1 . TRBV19 TGTGCCAGTAGTATCTCGGCTGGGGCCGCCAGCTACAATGAGCAGTTCTTC CASSISAGAASYNEQFF
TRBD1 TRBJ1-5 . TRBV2 TGTGCCAGCAGTGACAGGGGGCAGGTCAATCAGCCCCAGCATTTT CASSDRGQVNQPQHF
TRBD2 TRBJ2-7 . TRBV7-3 TGTGCCAGCAGCGTCGGGACTAGCGGGAGCCTCGAGCAGTACTTC CASSVGTSGSLEQYF
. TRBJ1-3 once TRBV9 TGTGCCAGCAGCGCCGCCGGAAACACCATATATTTT CASSAAGNTIYF
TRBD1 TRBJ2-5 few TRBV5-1 TGCGCCAGCAGCGGACAGGGAGGAGGAGAGACCCAGTACTTC CASSGQGGGETQYF
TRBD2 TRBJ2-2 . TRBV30 TGTGCCCAAAGGTTGAGGGCGGGAGGCGCCGGGGAGCTGTTTTTT CAQRLRAGGAGELFF
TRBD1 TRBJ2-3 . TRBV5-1 TGCGCCAGCAGCTTGGGGGGACAGGGGACGGATACGCAGTATTTT CASSLGGQGTDTQYF
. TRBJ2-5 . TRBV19 TGTGCCAGTAGTAAAACGGGGGTTGAGACCCAGTACTTC CASSKTGVETQYF